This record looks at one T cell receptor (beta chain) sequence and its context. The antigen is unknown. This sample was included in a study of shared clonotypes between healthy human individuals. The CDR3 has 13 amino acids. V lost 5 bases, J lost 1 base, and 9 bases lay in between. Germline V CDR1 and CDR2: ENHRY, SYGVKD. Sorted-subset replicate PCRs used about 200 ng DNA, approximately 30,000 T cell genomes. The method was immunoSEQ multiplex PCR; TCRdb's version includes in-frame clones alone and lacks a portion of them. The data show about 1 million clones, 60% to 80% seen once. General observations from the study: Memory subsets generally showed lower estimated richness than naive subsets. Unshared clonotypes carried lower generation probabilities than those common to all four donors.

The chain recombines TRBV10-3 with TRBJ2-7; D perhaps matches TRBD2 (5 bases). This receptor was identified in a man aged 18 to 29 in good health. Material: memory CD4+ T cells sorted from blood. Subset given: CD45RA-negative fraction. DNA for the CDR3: TGTGCCATCAGTAAATCGGGGTCCTACGAGCAGTACTTC. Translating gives CAISKSGSYEQYF.